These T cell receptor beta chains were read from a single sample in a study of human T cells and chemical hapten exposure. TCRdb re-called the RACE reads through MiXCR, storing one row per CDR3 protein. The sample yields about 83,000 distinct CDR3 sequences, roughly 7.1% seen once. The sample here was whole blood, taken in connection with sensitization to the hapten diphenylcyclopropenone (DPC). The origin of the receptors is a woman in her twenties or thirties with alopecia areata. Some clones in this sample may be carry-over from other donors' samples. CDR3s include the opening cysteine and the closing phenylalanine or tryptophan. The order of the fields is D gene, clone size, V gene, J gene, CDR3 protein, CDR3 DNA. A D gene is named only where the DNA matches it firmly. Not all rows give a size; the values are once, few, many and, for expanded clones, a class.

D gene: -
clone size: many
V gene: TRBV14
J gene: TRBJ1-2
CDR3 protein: CASSRAGTVAYGYTF
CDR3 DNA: TGTGCCAGCAGCCGGGCGGGTACAGTCGCCTATGGCTACACCTTC

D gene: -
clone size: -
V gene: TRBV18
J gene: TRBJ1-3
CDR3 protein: CASSPRNMPSGNTIYF
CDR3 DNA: TGTGCCAGCTCACCGAGGAATATGCCCTCTGGAAACACCATATATTTT

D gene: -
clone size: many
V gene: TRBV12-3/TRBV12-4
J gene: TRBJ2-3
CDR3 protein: CASSLNSDTQYF
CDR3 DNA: TGTGCCAGCAGTTTGAATTCAGATACGCAGTATTTT

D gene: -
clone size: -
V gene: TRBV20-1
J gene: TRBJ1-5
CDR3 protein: CSANRQGGNQPQHF
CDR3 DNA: TGCAGTGCTAACCGGCAGGGCGGCAATCAGCCCCAGCATTTT

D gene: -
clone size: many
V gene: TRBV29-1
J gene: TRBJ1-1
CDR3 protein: CSVGGDSEAFF
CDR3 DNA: TGCAGCGTGGGGGGTGACAGTGAAGCTTTCTTT

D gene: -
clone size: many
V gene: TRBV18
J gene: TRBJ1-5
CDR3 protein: CASSPPLVPGSQPQHF
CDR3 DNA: TGTGCCAGCTCACCACCGCTGGTTCCAGGTTCGCAGCCCCAGCATTTT

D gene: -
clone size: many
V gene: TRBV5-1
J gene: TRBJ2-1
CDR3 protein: CASSKLGANTYNEQFF
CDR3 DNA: TGCGCCAGCAGCAAACTAGGGGCTAATACCTACAATGAGCAGTTCTTC

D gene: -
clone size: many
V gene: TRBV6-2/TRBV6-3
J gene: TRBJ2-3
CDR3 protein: CASSFPGTADTQYF
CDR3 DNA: TGTGCCAGCAGTTTCCCCGGGACCGCAGATACGCAGTATTTT

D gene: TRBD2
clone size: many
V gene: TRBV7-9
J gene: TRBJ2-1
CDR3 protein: CASSSPSGRAYNEQFF
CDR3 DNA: TGTGCCAGCAGCTCACCTTCCGGGAGGGCCTACAATGAGCAGTTCTTC

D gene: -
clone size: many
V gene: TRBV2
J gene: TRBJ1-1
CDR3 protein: CASSIYSLMNTEAFF
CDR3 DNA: TGTGCCAGCAGTATTTATAGTCTAATGAACACTGAAGCTTTCTTT

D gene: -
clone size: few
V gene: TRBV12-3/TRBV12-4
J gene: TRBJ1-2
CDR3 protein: CASSSLQGGYGYTF
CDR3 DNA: TGTGCCAGCAGTTCCCTACAGGGTGGCTATGGCTACACCTTC

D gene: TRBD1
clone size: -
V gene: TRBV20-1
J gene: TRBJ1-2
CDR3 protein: CSASRQGGGYTF
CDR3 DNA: TGCAGTGCATCTAGACAGGGCGGGGGCTACACCTTC

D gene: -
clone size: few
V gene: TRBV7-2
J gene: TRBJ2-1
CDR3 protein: CASSLDGRERYNEQFF
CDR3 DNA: TGTGCCAGCAGCTTGGACGGACGGGAGCGCTACAATGAGCAGTTCTTC

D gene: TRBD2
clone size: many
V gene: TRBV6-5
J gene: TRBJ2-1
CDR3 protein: CASSYSAGGLYNEQFF
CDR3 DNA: TGTGCCAGCAGTTACTCTGCGGGGGGTCTCTACAATGAGCAGTTCTTC

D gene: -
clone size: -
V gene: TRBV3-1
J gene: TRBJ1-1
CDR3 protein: CASSHPRRGVLGLDTEAFF
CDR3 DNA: TGTGCCAGCAGCCACCCTCGGAGAGGGGTTCTTGGTTTGGACACTGAAGCTTTCTTT

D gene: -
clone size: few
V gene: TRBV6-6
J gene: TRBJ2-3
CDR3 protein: CASTEEGGTDTQYF
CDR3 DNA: TGTGCCAGCACCGAGGAGGGTGGTACAGATACGCAGTATTTT

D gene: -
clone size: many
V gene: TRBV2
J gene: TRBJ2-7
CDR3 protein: CASSDPSSYEQYF
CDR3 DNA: TGTGCCAGCAGTGATCCCTCCTCCTACGAGCAGTACTTC

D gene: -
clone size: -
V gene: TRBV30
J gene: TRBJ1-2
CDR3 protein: CAQSSYGYTF
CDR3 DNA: TGTGCCCAAAGTTCTTATGGCTACACCTTC

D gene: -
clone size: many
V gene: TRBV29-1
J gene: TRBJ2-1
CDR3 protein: CSVAEYNEQFF
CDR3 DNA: TGCAGCGTTGCCGAGTACAATGAGCAGTTCTTC

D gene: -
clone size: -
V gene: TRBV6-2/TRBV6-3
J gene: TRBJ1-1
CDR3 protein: CASSYFRGHFGAFF
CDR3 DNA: TGTGCCAGCAGTTACTTCCGGGGGCATTTCGGAGCTTTCTTT

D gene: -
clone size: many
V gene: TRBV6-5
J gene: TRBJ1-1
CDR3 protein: CASSYRGQREAFF
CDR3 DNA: TGTGCCAGCAGTTACCGAGGACAGCGTGAAGCTTTCTTT

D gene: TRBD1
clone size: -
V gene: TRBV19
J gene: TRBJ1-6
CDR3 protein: CASSPRTGLNSPLHF
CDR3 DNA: TGTGCCAGTAGTCCGCGGACAGGGCTTAATTCACCCCTCCACTTT

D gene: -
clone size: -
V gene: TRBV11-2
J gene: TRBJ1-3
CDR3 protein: CASHLSGGNTIYF
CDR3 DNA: TGTGCCAGCCACCTCAGTGGCGGAAACACCATATATTTT

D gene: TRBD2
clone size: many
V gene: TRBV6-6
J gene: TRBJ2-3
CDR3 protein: CASSLWTSGGRADTQYF
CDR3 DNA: TGTGCCAGCAGTTTATGGACTAGCGGGGGTAGGGCAGATACGCAGTATTTT

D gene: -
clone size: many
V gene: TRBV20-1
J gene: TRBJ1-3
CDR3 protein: CSATNPGGSSGNTIYF
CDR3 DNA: TGCAGTGCTACCAATCCCGGGGGCAGCTCTGGAAACACCATATATTTT

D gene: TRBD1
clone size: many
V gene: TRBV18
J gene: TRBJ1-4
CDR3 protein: CASSSRTSQGATNEKLFF
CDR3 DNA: TGTGCCAGCTCATCACGGACCTCACAGGGGGCAACTAATGAAAAACTGTTTTTT